This entry lists 8 T cell receptor beta chains sequenced from one sample in a study of graft-versus-host responses after intestinal transplantation. Plated together were roughly 200,000 CFSE-labeled responder cells and roughly 200,000 irradiated, violet-dye-labeled stimulator cells. Libraries were prepared by immunoSEQ multiplex PCR; TCRdb keeps only in-frame clonotypes and omits some of them. The profile shows 6,000 to 8,500 clones, around 30% of them singletons. The specimen comprised alloreactive CD8+ T cells from a mixed lymphocyte reaction culture, sampled before transplantation. Regarding subset: CFSE-low proliferating T cells sorted from approximately 6-day pre-transplant mixed lymphocyte reaction (GvH or HvG direction). Receptors originate from a human patient who was an organ donor for intestinal transplantation.

On this clone itself: A read error may explain this, as a much larger clone is one base away. The chain is built from TRBV4-1 and TRBJ2-7; 11 nucleotides line up with TRBD2. The CDR3 length is 16 residues. Germline CDR1 reads MGHRA; CDR2 reads YSYEKL. The trim removed 3 bases at V and 2 bases at J, leaving 6 bases unmatched. The CDR3 DNA is TGCGCCAGCAGCCAGATAGGGACTAGCGGAACCTACGAGCAGTACTTC. Translating it yields CASSQIGTSGTYEQYF.

The V call is TRBV27, the J call TRBJ2-3; 7 bases align to TRBD2. V lost 1 base and J lost 5; bases outside the gene matches: 12. The CDR3 contains 17 residues. CDR1 is MNHEY, CDR2 SMNVEV, per germline (reference sequence). The CDR3, as DNA: TGTGCCAGCAGTTTATATTCAGGGCGGGAGTACCAAGATACGCAGTATTTT. This sequence encodes CASSLYSGREYQDTQYF.

This clone has ten or more counts. The gene calls are TRBV6-5 and TRBJ2-5; weak D call: TRBD1 (6 bases). Germline CDR1 and CDR2: MNHEY and SVGAGI. With 3 bases removed from V and 6 bases from J, the gap between germline ends came to 11 bases. The CDR3 is made up of 13 amino acids. The CDR3: CASSYVTGKTQYF. DNA of the CDR3: TGTGCCAGCAGTTATGTGACAGGAAAGACCCAGTACTTC.

The chain has TRBV7-6 and TRBJ2-1, with 13 bases matching TRBD2. Trimming cost V 6 bases and J 9 bases; bases outside gene matches: 11. The CDR3 is 16 residues long. CDR1 and CDR2 from the germline V gene are SGHVS and FNYEAQ. CDR3 sequence reads: CASRRGLAGRLGEQFF. For the CDR3, the DNA is TGTGCCAGCAGGAGGGGACTAGCGGGACGGTTGGGTGAGCAGTTCTTC.

V and J are TRBV10-3 and TRBJ2-5; 11 nucleotides line up with TRBD2. Germline V gives CDR1 ENHRY, CDR2 SYGVKD. This CDR3 is built from 15 residues. V lost 3 bases, J lost 6 bases, and 6 bases stayed unmatched. This chain's CDR3 is CAISDTSGSAKTQYF. The CDR3 bases are TGTGCCATCAGTGACACTAGCGGGAGTGCGAAGACCCAGTACTTC.

This clone was picked up a small number of times. The chain recombines TRBV27 with TRBJ1-5; no definite D call. The CDR3 has 15 amino acids. V lost 4 bases and J lost 3, with 13 bases in between. The germline V gene encodes CDR1 MNHEY and CDR2 SMNVEV (reference sequence). The CDR3 sequence is CASSCCRTTNQPQHF. Written as DNA, the CDR3 is TGTGCCAGCAGTTGTTGTCGGACTACCAATCAGCCCCAGCATTTT.

The table lists this clone with a count of one. The chain is built from TRBV6-5 and TRBJ2-1; 7 positions match TRBD1. V was pared by 6 bases and J by 5 bases, with 1 base of the junction left unmatched. Germline lookup yields CDR1 MNHEY and CDR2 SVGAGI. The CDR3 is made up of 12 amino acids. CDR3 protein: CASRQGNNEQFF. The CDR3 DNA sequence: TGTGCCAGCAGACAGGGGAACAATGAGCAGTTCTTC.

This chain links TRBV6-5 with TRBJ2-6; D is ambiguous. Trimming shortened V by 4 bases and J by 6 bases, and 16 bases separated the two germline ends. The germline V gene encodes CDR1 MNHEY and CDR2 SVGAGI. CDR3 length equals 16 residues. CDR3 protein: CASSLDGFLEANVLTF. CDR3 coding DNA: TGTGCCAGCAGTTTAGACGGGTTTCTGGAGGCCAACGTCCTGACTTTC.